The 22 T cell receptor beta chains below come from one sample, sequenced in a study of blood T cells in healthy people across ages. It was with a sample-barcoded 5' primer and a J-beta primer mix that a second PCR of roughly 6 to 12 cycles was run. MiXCR, applied by TCRdb to the 5' RACE reads, yields one record per CDR3 protein. Of approximately 2,000,000 distinct CDR3 sequences listed, around 40% are singletons. The sample comprised blood. The source is a human donor in good health.

This clonotype was detected only a few times. Germline is not matched at one junction end, which may reflect a read error. This chain connects TRBV29-1 to TRBJ2-3; D might be TRBD1 (6 bases). Germline V gives CDR1 SQVTM, CDR2 ANQGSEA. CDR3 size: 13 residues. As DNA, the CDR3 is TGCAGCGTTGGGATAGGGGTGACAGGTACGCAGTATTTT. Protein sequence: CSVGIGVTGTQYF.

This clonotype was counted only a few times. This chain links TRBV29-1 with TRBJ2-1; D ambiguous. The CDR3 spans 13 residues. Per the germline V gene, CDR1 is SQVTM and CDR2 is ANQGSEA. V dropped 5 bases and J dropped 6 bases, with 14 bases sitting between them. CDR3 in amino acids: CSVFLVNGNEQFF. CDR3 nucleotide sequence: TGCAGCGTTTTTCTAGTTAATGGCAATGAGCAGTTCTTC.

The genes are TRBV6-5 and TRBJ2-3, with D possibly being TRBD1 or TRBD2 (5 bases each). V was clipped by 2 bases and J by 1 base, with 10 bases between them. This CDR3 is 15 amino acids long. Germline-derived CDR1 and CDR2 are MNHEY and SVGAGI. CDR3 loop: CASSYLGPGTDTQYF. DNA of the CDR3: TGTGCCAGCAGTTACCTGGGACCCGGCACAGATACGCAGTATTTT.

The V call is TRBV12-3 or TRBV12-4, the J call TRBJ2-3; D gene ambiguous. V was clipped by 2 bases and J by 2 bases, with 11 bases between them. The CDR3 contains 15 residues. CDR3 nucleotides: TGTGCCAGCAGTTTAAGGCAGGCTAACACAGATACGCAGTATTTT. This translates into CASSLRQANTDTQYF.

The chain couples TRBV6-5 to TRBJ2-3; D is undetermined. CDR3 length: 15 residues. Trimming shortened V by 2 bases and J by 0 bases, and 9 bases separated the two germline ends. Germline CDR1 reads MNHEY; CDR2 reads SVGAGI. CDR3 sequence (DNA): TGTGCCAGCAGTTACGGTAGTACTAGCACAGATACGCAGTATTTT. Protein: CASSYGSTSTDTQYF.

Of note for this clonotype: Possible read error: a much larger clone is one base away. This rearrangement joins TRBV12-3 or TRBV12-4 to TRBJ1-2; D is unclear. The CDR3 covers 13 residues. V was cut by 5 bases and J by 12 bases, with 19 bases left in between. The CDR3 loop is CASSPPDDGHHTF. DNA for the CDR3: TGTGCCAGCAGTCCACCCGACGACGGCCACCACACCTTC.

The chain has TRBV29-1 and TRBJ2-3; no firm D call. V was clipped by 5 bases and J by 1 base, with 10 bases between them. The CDR3 consists of 13 residues. Germline V gene sequence: CDR1 SQVTM, CDR2 ANQGSEA. As DNA, the CDR3 is TGCAGCGTTCAGAGCGCGGGCACAGATACGCAGTATTTT. Protein product: CSVQSAGTDTQYF.

The rearrangement uses TRBV6-1 and TRBJ2-1; possibly TRBD2 for D (6 bases). Germline CDR1 reads MNHNS; CDR2 reads SASEGT. Deletions cut 6 bases from V and 7 bases from J, with 16 bases between. The CDR3 is 14 amino acids. CDR3 sequence (DNA): TGTGCCAGCAGGCCGGGACTCGCTAAAAATGAGCAGTTCTTC. Amino acid sequence: CASRPGLAKNEQFF.

This clonotype was detected only a few times. The chain joins TRBV12-3 or TRBV12-4 to TRBJ2-1; TRBD2 agrees at 8 bases. The CDR3 consists of 15 residues. The V gene end was trimmed by 4 bases and the J gene end by 1 base; junction bases not matched to a gene: 3. The CDR3 coding sequence is TGTGCCAGCAGTTCCGGGACTAGATCCTACAATGAGCAGTTCTTC. Protein sequence: CASSSGTRSYNEQFF.

Of note for this clonotype: A clone one base away is much larger, so this may be a read error. V usage is TRBV10-3 and J usage is TRBJ2-1; either TRBD1 or TRBD2 may fit D (5 bases each). Germline CDR1 ENHRY, CDR2 SYGVKD. Between the trimmed V and J ends, which lost 10 bases and 7 bases, there was a span of 23 bases. The CDR3 extends over 15 amino acids. The CDR3 region is CATALLARGLNEQFF. In DNA form, the CDR3 reads TGTGCCACCGCTCTCTTAGCGAGGGGTTTAAATGAGCAGTTCTTC.

The chain's CDR3 is CASSQEGTGDSPLHF. DNA of the CDR3: TGTGCCAGCAGCCAAGAGGGGACAGGGGATTCACCCCTCCACTTT. This sequence joins TRBV3-1 and TRBJ1-6, with 10 bases fitting TRBD1. The germline V gene encodes CDR1 LGHDT and CDR2 YNNKEL (reference sequence). Trimming cost V 0 bases and J 8 bases; bases outside gene matches: 1. The CDR3 is 15 amino acids.

V is TRBV7-2 and J is TRBJ2-7, with D possibly TRBD1 on 5 matching bases. V lost 5 bases to trimming and J lost 7 bases, with 24 bases between them. Per the germline V gene, CDR1 is SGHTA and CDR2 is FQGNSA. This CDR3 is built from 16 residues. This CDR3 reads CASSHRANRIYNEQYF. CDR3 coding DNA: TGTGCCAGCAGCCATAGGGCGAACAGGATCTACAATGAGCAGTACTTC.

The CDR3 loop reads CSVEGQTSGRTDTQYF. The CDR3 bases are TGCAGCGTTGAAGGGCAGACTAGCGGGAGGACAGATACGCAGTATTTT. This chain connects TRBV29-1 to TRBJ2-3; TRBD2 matches at 13 bases. V was pared by 1 base and J by 3 bases, with 4 bases of the junction left unmatched. The CDR3 has 16 residues. Germline V lookup: CDR1 SQVTM, CDR2 ANQGSEA.

As concerns this clonotype: A read error may be the cause here, since a much bigger clone is one base away. The chain combines TRBV7-4 with TRBJ2-7, with D unresolved. The length of the CDR3 is 11 residues. Germline V gene lookup returns CDR1 SGHVT and CDR2 SQSDAQ. CDR3 in DNA: TGTGCCGGCAGCTCCGGACACGAGCAGTACTTC. It yields the protein CAGSSGHEQYF. The full variable domain, rest sourced from reference TRBV7-4 and TRBJ2-7, is GAGVSQSPRYKVAKRGRDVALRCDSISGHVTLYWYRQTLGQGSEVLTYSQSDAQRDKSGRPSGRFSAERPERSVSTLKIQRTEQGDSAVYLCAGSSGHEQYFGPGTRLTVT.

The rearrangement links TRBV7-2 to TRBJ2-1, with 12 bases that match TRBD2. Per germline, CDR1 SGHTA and CDR2 FQGNSA. The trim removed 0 bases at V and 7 bases at J, leaving 4 bases unmatched. CDR3 length equals 16 residues. The CDR3 spells CASSLALAGGMNEQFF. The CDR3 nucleotides read TGTGCCAGCAGCTTAGCACTAGCGGGAGGAATGAATGAGCAGTTCTTC.

The rearrangement links TRBV24-1 to TRBJ2-6, with 7 bases aligning to TRBD2. Germline CDR1 is KGHDR and CDR2 is SFDVKD. Losses at the gene ends were 5 bases for V and 0 bases for J; bases not matched to a gene: 18. This CDR3 spans 21 amino acids. The CDR3 here is CATSGDRGDPSSVSGANVLTF. As DNA, the CDR3 is TGTGCCACCAGTGGGGACCGGGGGGACCCATCCTCTGTCTCTGGGGCCAACGTCCTGACTTTC.

J is TRBJ2-3 and V is TRBV6-2 or TRBV6-3, with a weak D call TRBD2 (6 bases). CDR3 length equals 13 residues. CDR1 MNHEY and CDR2 SVGEGT come from the germline V gene. The V end was cut by 5 bases, the J end by 7 bases, with 13 bases between. CDR3 coding DNA: TGTGCCAGCAGTACGCGCGGGGCCTATACGCAGTATTTT. Translating gives CASSTRGAYTQYF.

The rearrangement uses TRBV15 and TRBJ2-1, with unresolved D. The germline V and J ends were trimmed by 0 bases and 8 bases, with 8 bases remaining between them. The CDR3 consists of 13 residues. Germline V lookup: CDR1 LNHNV, CDR2 YYDKDF (reference sequence). DNA for the CDR3: TGTGCCACCAGCAGAGAAAAGGAATATGAGCAGTTCTTC. It is translated as CATSREKEYEQFF.

Notes on this clonotype: One end of the junction does not line up with germline, which may come from a read error. The chain couples TRBV11-2 to TRBJ2-1; TRBD2 aligns across 8 bases. The CDR3 consists of 15 residues. The V gene's germline CDR1 is SGHAT and CDR2 FQNNGV. In nucleotides, the CDR3 is TGTGCCAGCAGCCTTTTAGGCGGGGGGAACTTTGAGCGGTTCTTC. This codes for CASSLLGGGNFERFF.

In this sample, this clonotype turned up many times. The chain recombines TRBV29-1 with TRBJ1-1; D remains unclear. Trimming left V 0 bases short and J 5 bases short, with 4 bases between. From germline, CDR1 is SQVTM and CDR2 ANQGSEA. This CDR3 comprises 11 residues. This chain's CDR3 is CSVEEGTEAFF. The CDR3 nucleotides read TGCAGCGTTGAAGAGGGGACTGAAGCTTTCTTT.

This clonotype appeared a few times. V and J are TRBV20-1 and TRBJ2-3; D might be TRBD1 (5 bases). Trimming removed 7 bases from V and 0 bases from J, with 14 bases in between. This CDR3 has 14 residues. Per germline, CDR1 DFQATT and CDR2 SNEGSKA (reference sequence). Here the CDR3 reads CSVFKRGSTDTQYF. In DNA form, the CDR3 reads TGCAGTGTGTTTAAAAGGGGCAGCACAGATACGCAGTATTTT.

This clonotype was seen a few times. The V and J genes are TRBV5-1 and TRBJ1-2; no definite D call. Trimming took off 1 base at V and 7 bases at J, with 11 bases between the two ends. The CDR3 covers 13 residues. Germline values: CDR1 SGHRS, CDR2 YFSETQ. This chain's CDR3 is CASSLQDGLGYTF. The CDR3 DNA follows: TGCGCCAGCAGCTTGCAAGACGGACTTGGCTACACCTTC.